The 2 T cell receptor beta chains below were found in one sample sequenced in a study of response to subunit inactivated influenza vaccine. TCRdb reprocessed the RT-PCR reads with MiXCR, giving one entry per CDR3 protein. The table records roughly 700,000 distinct CDR3 sequences, approximately 14% of them present only once. The specimen comprised PBMCs from blood, sampled 14 to 15 days before vaccination. The origin of the receptors is a man aged 45-65 years who received an inactivated influenza vaccine.

The DNA for the CDR3 is TGCGCCAGCAGCTTTACTAGCGGGGGTAGTGAGCAGTTCTTC. As protein: CASSFTSGGSEQFF. The chain recombines TRBV5-1 with TRBJ2-1; TRBD2 matches at 11 bases. V shed 2 bases, J shed 9 bases, and the junction held 4 bases outside the gene matches. The CDR3 spans 14 residues. Germline loops: CDR1 SGHRS, CDR2 YFSETQ.

For this clonotype: Given the absence of the conserved phenylalanine or tryptophan at the CDR3 end, a read error is likely. V and J are TRBV5-1 and TRBJ2-1; unclear D gene. The CDR3 has 15 amino acids. In germline, CDR1 is SGHRS, CDR2 YFSETQ. V was clipped by 1 base and J by 5 bases, with 13 bases between them. The CDR3 coding sequence is TGCGCCAGCAGCTTGACGGTAGTCGAGAACAATGAGCAGTTCTCC. It translates to CASSLTVVENNEQFS.